This T cell receptor beta chain is from a study of shared clonotypes between healthy human individuals. Study-level points and caveats: Only blood was sampled, and tissue TCR repertoires likely differ from blood ones.

Comments on this clone: What it binds is unknown.

Every immunoSEQ plate was one replicate of a subset's evenly spread DNA. Clones were read by immunoSEQ multiplex PCR, and TCRdb kept only the in-frame ones, dropping some. The sample contains 1.5 million to 2.5 million clones, less than 95% of which appear only once. CD8 cells regarded as naive lacked CD45RO, were positively chosen for CCR7, and omitted terminally differentiated effector memory CD45RA+ cells. Germline CDR1 and CDR2: SQVTM and ANQGSEA. The CDR3 is made up of 14 amino acids. V gave up 7 bases and J gave up 3 bases; unmatched junction bases: 9. Specimen: naive CD8+ T cells sorted from blood. The J gene is TRBJ2-3, the V gene TRBV29-1, with 8 nucleotides matching TRBD2. The sequence was collected from a man younger than 35 in good health. The CDR3 DNA follows: TGCAGCGCCCATGTACGGGGGGGGACAGATACGCAGTATTTT. This sequence encodes CSAHVRGGTDTQYF.